The clone carrying this T cell receptor beta chain has only a few counts. Exclusion covered patients with other autoimmune diseases or uncontrolled infections (as well as pregnancy or lactation). V lost 2 bases and J lost 0, with 7 bases in between. This CDR3 is 14 amino acids long. From germline, CDR1 is MGHDK and CDR2 SYGVNS. RNA transcripts served as template for amplifying TCR beta CDR3 sequences. The authors performed first-round RT-PCR with HTBI primers and then a second-round multiplex PCR. TCRdb independently ran MiXCR on the multiplex PCR reads; one entry per CDR3 protein. The sample carries 740,000 or so distinct CDR3 sequences, roughly 40% recorded once. These data are taken from a study of Graves' ophthalmopathy and Graves' hyperthyroidism.

This sequence was found in an adult man with Graves' ophthalmopathy. V is TRBV25-1 and J is TRBJ1-1; D unresolved. Sequencing was carried out using peripheral blood. CDR3 region: CASSEVGMNTEAFF. The CDR3, as DNA: TGTGCCAGCAGTGAAGTAGGGATGAACACTGAAGCTTTCTTT.